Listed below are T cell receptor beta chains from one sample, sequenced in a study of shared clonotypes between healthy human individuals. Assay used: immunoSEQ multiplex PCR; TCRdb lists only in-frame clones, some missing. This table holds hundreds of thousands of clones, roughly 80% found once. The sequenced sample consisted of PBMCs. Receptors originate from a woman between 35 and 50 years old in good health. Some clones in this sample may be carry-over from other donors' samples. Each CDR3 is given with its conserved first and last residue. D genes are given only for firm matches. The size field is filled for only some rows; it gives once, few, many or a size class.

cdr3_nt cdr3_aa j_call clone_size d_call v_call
TGTGCCAGTAGTATAGAAGGGAGGGGGACAGATACGCAGTATTTT CASSIEGRGTDTQYF TRBJ2-3 - - TRBV19
TGCGCCACCGGACCCGGGACACCCAATGAGCAGTTCTTC CATGPGTPNEQFF TRBJ2-1 few - TRBV5-1
TGCGCCAGCAGGGACCCAGACGACAGGAACCCAGGCACAGATACGCAGTATTTT CASRDPDDRNPGTDTQYF TRBJ2-3 - - TRBV23-1
TGTGCCAGCAGCATCACTAGCGGGCCGAACACCGGGGAGCTGTTTTTT CASSITSGPNTGELFF TRBJ2-2 - TRBD2 TRBV9
TGTGCCAGCAGCTTAGGCGGAGCGGGAGGGAACAATGAGCAGTTCTTC CASSLGGAGGNNEQFF TRBJ2-1 - TRBD2 TRBV13
TGCGCCAGCAGCTTGACCACGCGGGCTGCGAGAGGGGAGACCCAGTACTTC CASSLTTRAARGETQYF TRBJ2-5 - - TRBV5-1
TGTGCCAGCAGCTTTGACTACGAGCAGTACTTC CASSFDYEQYF TRBJ2-7 - - TRBV5-5
TGCAGCGTGTGGTGGACGACCTACGAGCAGTACTTC CSVWWTTYEQYF TRBJ2-7 - - TRBV29-1
TGTGCCAGCTCACCACGAGATCCAGGGAGTTCACCCCTCCACTTT CASSPRDPGSSPLHF TRBJ1-6 once - TRBV18
TGTGCCAGCAGCTTAGGCGGAGACGGGGAGACCCAGTACTTC CASSLGGDGETQYF TRBJ2-5 - - TRBV11-3
TGCGCCAGCAGTTCCCCCTTCACGCCGGGACAGGGTACCACCGGGGAGCTGTTTTTT CASSSPFTPGQGTTGELFF TRBJ2-2 - TRBD1 TRBV5-1
TGTGCCAGCAGCACCCCCGGGACAGGGGGCTGGGATGGCTACACCTTC CASSTPGTGGWDGYTF TRBJ1-2 - TRBD1 TRBV5-4
TGTGCCTGGAATACCCGGGGGAATCAGCCCCAGCATTTT CAWNTRGNQPQHF TRBJ1-5 - - TRBV30
TGTGCCAGCACCCACTCAAGGGGCGGGGGAGGAATGTCCTACAATGAGCAGTTCTTC CASTHSRGGGGMSYNEQFF TRBJ2-1 - TRBD2 TRBV4-2
TGTGCCAGCCGTCGAGCGGGAGATGGCCATGAGCAGTTCTTC CASRRAGDGHEQFF TRBJ2-1 - TRBD2 TRBV28
TGTGCCAGCAGCTTAAGCAGGGTCAATGAGCAGTTCTTC CASSLSRVNEQFF TRBJ2-1 - - TRBV7-9
TGTGCCAGTAGTACAGGGTCCCTGGGGTACGAGCAGTACTTC CASSTGSLGYEQYF TRBJ2-7 - - TRBV19
TGTGCCAGTAGCCTTGGACAGCCGAACACTGAAGCTTTCTTT CASSLGQPNTEAFF TRBJ1-1 - - TRBV19
TGTGCCAGCTCACCGGGACAGGCGAACACCGGGGAGCTGTTTTTT CASSPGQANTGELFF TRBJ2-2 - TRBD1 TRBV18
TGTGCCAGCAGCTTGTATCGGGACAGGACGTTC CASSLYRDRTF TRBJ2-7 - TRBD1 TRBV5-4
TGTGCCAGTAGTATAAGGGGGAGGTACGAGCAGTACTTC CASSIRGRYEQYF TRBJ2-7 - - TRBV19
TGTGCCAGCAGAACCGGAGGGGTGACCTACGAGCAGTACTTC CASRTGGVTYEQYF TRBJ2-7 - - TRBV6-5
TGTGCCAGCAGCTTAGATGTCCGGGAAAAACTGTTTTTT CASSLDVREKLFF TRBJ1-4 - - TRBV11-2
TGTGCCAGCAGCTCCTTCGATCTAGCCAAAAACATTCAGTACTTC CASSSFDLAKNIQYF TRBJ2-4 - - TRBV5-4
TGTGCCAGCAGCGAGGGACTAGCGATTTCCTACGAGCAGTACTTC CASSEGLAISYEQYF TRBJ2-7 - TRBD2 TRBV9
TGTGCCAGCAGCTTACGACAGGGTATGCAAGAGACCCAGTACTTC CASSLRQGMQETQYF TRBJ2-5 - TRBD1 TRBV7-9
TGTGCCAGCACCTTTACAGGGATTCGTGGCATTCAGTACTTC CASTFTGIRGIQYF TRBJ2-4 - - TRBV6-1
TGTGCCAGTAGTATTGACAGGGCCGGGGAGCTGTTTTTT CASSIDRAGELFF TRBJ2-2 - TRBD1 TRBV19
TGTGCCAGCAGCTTATGGAGTAGCGGGAGAAAATACAATGAGCAGTTCTTC CASSLWSSGRKYNEQFF TRBJ2-1 - TRBD2 TRBV7-2
TGTGCCACCAGCAGAGGACAGTGGGCCGGGGAGCTGTTTTTT CATSRGQWAGELFF TRBJ2-2 - - TRBV15
TGTGCCAGCAGCGCTAGACTTAACCAAGAGACCCAGTACTTC CASSARLNQETQYF TRBJ2-5 - - TRBV9
TGTGCCAGTAGTACCGCCGGACTCCAAGAGACCCAGTACTTC CASSTAGLQETQYF TRBJ2-5 - - TRBV19
TGTGCCACAGACTGTCGGTTTCTTTTATCTGGAAACACCATATATTTT CATDCRFLLSGNTIYF TRBJ1-3 - - TRBV27
TGTGCCAGCAGCCAAGATCTTGGTGGGACTGAGCAGTTCTTC CASSQDLGGTEQFF TRBJ2-1 - - TRBV4-2
TGCGCCAGCAGCCTGTCCCACAGGGGTTACGAGCAGTACTTC CASSLSHRGYEQYF TRBJ2-7 - TRBD1 TRBV5-1
TGTGCCTCATCCACGGGAGTCTACGAGCAGTACTTC CASSTGVYEQYF TRBJ2-7 - - TRBV7-9
TGTGCCAGCAGTTACTCGTGGACAGGGGGAAACACCATATATTTT CASSYSWTGGNTIYF TRBJ1-3 once TRBD1 TRBV6-5
TGTGCCAGCTCGCCAATAGCGGGCGTAAACACCGGGGAGCTGTTTTTT CASSPIAGVNTGELFF TRBJ2-2 - TRBD2 TRBV18
TGCAGCGGGGGAGGACAGTCGAACACTGAAGCTTTCTTT CSGGGQSNTEAFF TRBJ1-1 few - TRBV29-1
TGTGCCAGCAGCTTTTTACGCGGGGGACTAGCCGGAGCCGGGGAGCTGTTTTTT CASSFLRGGLAGAGELFF TRBJ2-2 once TRBD2 TRBV11-2
TGTGCCAGCAGCCCCCGACTAGCGGGAGGGCTTTACAATGAGCAGTTCTTC CASSPRLAGGLYNEQFF TRBJ2-1 once TRBD2 TRBV9
TGTGCCAGCAGCTTATTTGGGAACAGGGCCTACGAGCAGTACTTC CASSLFGNRAYEQYF TRBJ2-7 - - TRBV11-2
TGTGCCAGCAGCTCGGTAGCGGGAGGGGATACGCAGTATTTT CASSSVAGGDTQYF TRBJ2-3 - TRBD2 TRBV5-6
TGCGCCAGCAGCTCCACAGGGAGCCCGGGCGATGAGCAGTTCTTC CASSSTGSPGDEQFF TRBJ2-1 - - TRBV5-1
TGTGCCAGCAGTTGGGGGGCGTCTCGCAATGAGCAGTTCTTC CASSWGASRNEQFF TRBJ2-1 - - TRBV27
TGTGCCAGCAGCTTGGGTAGGGGTGGCGAGACCCAGTACTTC CASSLGRGGETQYF TRBJ2-5 - - TRBV5-6
TGTGCCAGCAGTTACAGAGGAAATGAAAAACTGTTTTTT CASSYRGNEKLFF TRBJ1-4 - - TRBV6-6
TGTGCCAGCAGAGAGTGGGACCAGGGGAAGGAGACCCAGTACTTC CASREWDQGKETQYF TRBJ2-5 - - TRBV27
TGTGCCAGCAGCGCGAGCAGCGATACGCAGTATTTT CASSASSDTQYF TRBJ2-3 many - TRBV9
TGTGCCAGCAGCTTAACCTACAGGGTTATGGATTCCGGGGAGCTGTTTTTT CASSLTYRVMDSGELFF TRBJ2-2 - - TRBV7-2
TGTGCCAGCAGCGTAGGCGGGCGGGCAGATACGCAGTATTTT CASSVGGRADTQYF TRBJ2-3 few - TRBV9
TGTGCCAGTAGTATACCGACTAGCGGGGGTACCACCTACGAGCAGTACTTC CASSIPTSGGTTYEQYF TRBJ2-7 few TRBD2 TRBV19
TGTGCCAGCTCACCGGTCCCAGGCGACCAGGAGTTCTTC CASSPVPGDQEFF TRBJ2-1 few - TRBV18
TGTGCCAGCAGCCTTACAGAGAACACTGAAGCTTTCTTT CASSLTENTEAFF TRBJ1-1 - - TRBV6-4
TGTGCCAGCAGTCCTTGGACAGGGAGGGACACCGGGGAGCTGTTTTTT CASSPWTGRDTGELFF TRBJ2-2 - - TRBV28
TGTGCCAGCAGCCCTTGGACGGACACTGAAGCTTTCTTT CASSPWTDTEAFF TRBJ1-1 - - TRBV7-8
TGCGCCAGCAGCTTGGAGCCCGGGTTTGGCTACACCTTC CASSLEPGFGYTF TRBJ1-2 many - TRBV5-1
TGTGCCAGCAGTTTAGTGACAGGGGGGTTCATGAACACTGAAGCTTTCTTT CASSLVTGGFMNTEAFF TRBJ1-1 - TRBD1 TRBV28
TGCGCCAGCAGCTCCCAGAACCCGGAGGAAAAACTGTTTTTT CASSSQNPEEKLFF TRBJ1-4 - - TRBV5-1
TGTGCCAGCAGCCCAGCAGGGAGTCCGGGGGCAGATACGCAGTATTTT CASSPAGSPGADTQYF TRBJ2-3 - - TRBV7-3